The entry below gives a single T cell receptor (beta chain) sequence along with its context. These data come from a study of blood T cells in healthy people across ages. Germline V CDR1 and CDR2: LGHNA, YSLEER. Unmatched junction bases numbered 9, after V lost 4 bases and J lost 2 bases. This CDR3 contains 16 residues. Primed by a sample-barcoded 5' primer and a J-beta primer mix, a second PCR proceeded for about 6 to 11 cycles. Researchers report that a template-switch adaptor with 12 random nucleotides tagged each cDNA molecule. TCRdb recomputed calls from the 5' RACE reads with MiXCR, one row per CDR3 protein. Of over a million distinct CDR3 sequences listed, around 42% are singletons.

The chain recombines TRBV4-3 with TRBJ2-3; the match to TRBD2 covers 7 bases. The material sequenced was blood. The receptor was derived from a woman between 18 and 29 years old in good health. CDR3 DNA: TGCGCCAGCAGCCCGGGAGTAGCGGGCGCCACAGATACGCAGTATTTT. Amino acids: CASSPGVAGATDTQYF.